This T cell receptor (beta chain) was identified in a study of blood T cell repertoires in COVID-19. Germline V gene sequence: CDR1 MNHEY, CDR2 SVGEGT. With V trimmed by 0 bases and J by 0 bases, 10 bases remained unmatched. The CDR3 extends over 19 amino acids. The assay was immunoSEQ multiplex PCR, and TCRdb's table has in-frame clones only and misses some. The profile covers 150,000 to 200,000 clones, with roughly 90% appearing a single time and over 15% taken by the ten largest. The rearrangement uses TRBV6-2 or TRBV6-3 and TRBJ2-7, with 11 positions matching TRBD2. The sequenced sample consisted of peripheral blood. The source of this sequence is a man in his 60s with active or convalescent COVID-19. CDR3 in amino acids: CASSYSGLAGGPISYEQYF. Here the CDR3 DNA reads TGTGCCAGCAGTTACTCGGGGCTAGCGGGAGGCCCCATCTCCTACGAGCAGTACTTC.